This record concerns one T cell receptor (beta chain) sequence. What it recognizes is unknown. Ophthalmopathy cases met thresholds of Clinical Activity Score at least 3, NOSPECS grade at least 4 and duration under 3 months. This sample stems from a study of T cells in Graves' hyperthyroidism and ophthalmopathy. Study findings and constraints: Separation of ophthalmopathy from stable hyperthyroidism was achieved by a 13 V-J model.

Researchers took RNA transcripts and amplified the TCR beta CDR3 regions from them. HTBI primers drove first-round RT-PCR of the TCR CDR3. TCRdb fed the multiplex PCR reads into MiXCR, producing one record per CDR3 protein. The repertoire holds more than 450,000 distinct CDR3 sequences, with around 20% as singletons. The CDR3 loop spans 14 amino acids. Germline loops: CDR1 SNHLY, CDR2 FYNNEI. The V end was cut by 4 bases, the J end by 3 bases, with 12 bases between. Sequenced input: blood. The origin of this receptor is a man aged 35 to 55 with Graves' ophthalmopathy. V usage is TRBV2 and J usage is TRBJ1-1; D remains unclear. The CDR3 is CASSVSEGDTEAFF. The DNA of the CDR3 is TGTGCCAGCAGTGTAAGCGAGGGTGACACTGAAGCTTTCTTT.